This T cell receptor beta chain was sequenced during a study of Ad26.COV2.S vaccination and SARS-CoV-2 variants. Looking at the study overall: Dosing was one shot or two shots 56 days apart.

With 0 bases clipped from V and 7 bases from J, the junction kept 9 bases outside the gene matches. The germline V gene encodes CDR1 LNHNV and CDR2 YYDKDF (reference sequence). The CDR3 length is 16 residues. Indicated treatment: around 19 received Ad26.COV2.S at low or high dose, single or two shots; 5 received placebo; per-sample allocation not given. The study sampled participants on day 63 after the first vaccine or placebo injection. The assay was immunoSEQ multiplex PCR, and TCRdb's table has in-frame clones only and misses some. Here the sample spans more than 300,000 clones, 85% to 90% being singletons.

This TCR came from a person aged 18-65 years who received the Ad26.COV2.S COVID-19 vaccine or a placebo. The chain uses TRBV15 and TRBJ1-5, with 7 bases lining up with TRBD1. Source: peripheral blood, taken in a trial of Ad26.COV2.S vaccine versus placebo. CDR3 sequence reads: CATSRDLGGGRQPQHF. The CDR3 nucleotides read TGTGCCACCAGCAGAGATTTGGGAGGGGGCAGGCAGCCCCAGCATTTT.